This T cell receptor beta chain comes out of a study of PD-1 blockade in classical Hodgkin lymphoma. Every single patient, without exception, relapsed after autologous stem cell transplantation, and brentuximab vedotin exposure varied. Measured with immunoSEQ multiplex PCR; TCRdb has only the in-frame clones, and not every one. The data hold 20,000 to 25,000 clones, with 68% observed a single time. Of note for this clone: The antigen remains unidentified.

Per germline, CDR1 LGHNA and CDR2 YNFKEQ. Trimming removed 1 base at V and 4 bases at J, with 13 bases between. This CDR3 has 15 residues. Notes on the study in general: By C4D1, diversity of CD4+ TCRs had risen significantly, whereas that of CD8+ TCRs had not.

The specimen was peripheral blood mononuclear cells (PBMCs), collected at baseline. The chain joins TRBV4-2 to TRBJ1-1; no clear D gene. This receptor was identified in a human donor with classical Hodgkin lymphoma. The CDR3 here is CASSQGLPLTTEAFF. In DNA form, the CDR3 reads TGTGCCAGCAGCCAAGGGCTGCCGCTGACCACTGAAGCTTTCTTT.